This TCR beta chain is from a study of blood T cell repertoires in COVID-19. Which cohort a participant joined came from the clinical history participants gave. Donors in Cohort 3 counted as recovered after two negative PCRs, clearance, or symptom resolution. In the study's own analysis: Counts of nucleated cells, estimated from reference gene primer amplification, were obtained. Sequenced by immunoSEQ multiplex PCR; TCRdb stores in-frame clones only, minus some. The V and J calls and clone size come from that table; D and trimming were worked out from the DNA. This table has under 250,000 clones, about four fifths appearing once. The source material was PBMCs or T cells enriched from blood (not recorded which). The clonotype was recovered from a man aged 55-75 years who had recovered from COVID-19.

CDR3 residues: CASSLPGQEKLFF. The CDR3 DNA is TGTGCCAGCAGCCTGCCGGGACAGGAGAAACTGTTTTTT. This chain links TRBV21-1 with TRBJ1-4; the tabulated D call, TRBD1, remains unverified against the DNA. TRBV21-1 is noted as a pseudogene. The CDR3 is made up of 13 amino acids.